Following are 8 T cell receptor beta chains from one sample sequenced in a study of T cells after yellow fever vaccination. TCRdb re-called the 5' RACE reads with MiXCR, one entry per CDR3 protein. In the table there are 620,000 or so distinct CDR3 sequences, less than 20% of which are singletons. The sequenced sample was PBMCs, obtained about 5 days after the first yellow fever vaccination. These receptors were taken from a man between 18 and 29 years old who received the YFV17D yellow fever vaccine.

The chain joins TRBV7-2 to TRBJ2-6; no firm D call. The length of the CDR3 is 17 residues. CDR1 SGHTA and CDR2 FQGNSA come from the germline V gene. V was shortened by 4 bases and J by 2 bases, with 15 bases between the two germline ends. The CDR3 loop is CASSSREQRTGANVLTF. Here the CDR3 DNA reads TGTGCCAGCAGCTCAAGAGAACAGCGCACTGGGGCCAACGTCCTGACTTTC.

The rearrangement uses TRBV6-2 or TRBV6-3 and TRBJ1-5; D may be TRBD1 (5 bases). The CDR3 has 12 amino acids. V shed 6 bases and J shed 7 bases, with 10 bases lying between them. Germline V CDR1 and CDR2: MNHEY, SVGEGT. DNA for the CDR3: TGTGCCAGCAGGGGGGAAGGGCAGCCCCAGCATTTT. As protein: CASRGEGQPQHF.

This rearrangement joins TRBV11-2 to TRBJ2-3, with D possibly TRBD1 on 6 matching bases. This CDR3 comprises 15 residues. The V gene's germline CDR1 is SGHAT and CDR2 FQNNGV. V lost 7 bases, J lost 1 base, and 15 bases lay in between. The CDR3 here is CASTIPPGGTDTQYF. CDR3 in DNA: TGTGCCAGCACCATACCTCCAGGGGGCACAGATACGCAGTATTTT.

This sequence joins TRBV4-2 and TRBJ2-2, with 7 bases matching TRBD2. Losses at the gene ends were 0 bases for V and 5 bases for J; bases not matched to a gene: 6. CDR1 and CDR2 from the germline V gene are LGHNA and YNFKEQ. This CDR3 region has 16 residues. The CDR3 reads CASSQEWGGMTGELFF. The CDR3 coding sequence is TGTGCCAGCAGCCAAGAGTGGGGGGGGATGACCGGGGAGCTGTTTTTT.

This clonotype was counted between two and nine times. The chain employs TRBV2 and TRBJ2-3; 10 nucleotides line up with TRBD2. The CDR3 runs to 15 residues. The V gene end was trimmed by 4 bases and the J gene end by 5 bases; junction bases not matched to a gene: 6. The V gene's germline CDR1 is SNHLY and CDR2 FYNNEI. This CDR3 reads CASSGLSGGGDTQYF. The CDR3 DNA is TGTGCCAGCAGTGGGCTGAGCGGGGGGGGAGATACGCAGTATTTT. The whole variable domain, filled in from reference TRBV2 and TRBJ2-3, reads EPEVTQTPSHQVTQMGQEVILRCVPISNHLYFYWYRQILGQKVEFLVSFYNNEISEKSEIFDDQFSVERPDGSNFTLKIRSTKLEDSAMYFCASSGLSGGGDTQYFGPGTRLTVL.

In this sample, this clonotype turned up a few times. The gene calls are TRBV5-6 and TRBJ2-7; D is ambiguous. There are 16 residues in the CDR3. Trimming shortened V by 1 base and J by 6 bases, and 20 bases separated the two germline ends. Per germline, CDR1 SGHDT and CDR2 YYEEEE. CDR3 protein: CASSLMVSWAEFEQYV. The CDR3 bases are TGTGCCAGCAGCTTGATGGTGAGTTGGGCCGAGTTCGAGCAGTACGTC.

This chain uses TRBV6-4 with TRBJ2-1, with D unclear. Germline V gives CDR1 MRHNA, CDR2 SNTAGT. The CDR3 is 13 amino acids. The V gene lost 4 bases and the J gene lost 6 bases, with 10 bases spanning the gap. The CDR3 nucleotides read TGTGCCAGCAGTGGTGGTAGCCCCAATGAGCAGTTCTTC. It translates to CASSGGSPNEQFF.

The rearrangement joins TRBV5-1 to TRBJ1-2; TRBD1 might be the D (6 bases). V lost 4 bases, J lost 4 bases, and 23 bases lay in between. CDR3 length: 17 amino acids. Germline loops: CDR1 SGHRS, CDR2 YFSETQ. CDR3 sequence reads: CASSQILQGSTLYGYTF. The CDR3 nucleotides read TGCGCCAGCAGCCAAATTTTACAGGGAAGCACCCTCTATGGCTACACCTTC. Drawing the rest from reference TRBV5-1 and TRBJ1-2, the complete variable domain is KAGVTQTPRYLIKTRGQQVTLSCSPISGHRSVSWYQQTPGQGLQFLFEYFSETQRNKGNFPGRFSGRQFSNSRSEMNVSTLELGDSALYLCASSQILQGSTLYGYTFGSGTRLTVV.